This T cell receptor (beta chain) was captured in a study of tumor-infiltrating lymphocytes in primary liver carcinoma. As concerns this clonotype: Since the CDR3 does not end with the conserved phenylalanine or tryptophan, this likely comes from a read error.

cDNA specific to TCR beta was made from about 550 ng of total RNA, with a constant-region primer employed for priming. Library construction for TCR beta comprised three nested multiplex PCR rounds performed with slightly modified ARM-PCR. In the first two PCR rounds, TRBV1-TRBV30 forward primers were paired with a C-beta reverse primer, and each round lasted about 9 cycles. MiXCR, applied by TCRdb to the multiplex PCR reads, yields one record per CDR3 protein. This table holds 100,000 to 150,000 distinct CDR3 sequences, 60% to 80% found once. Co-extracting RNA and DNA was done with about 17-31 mg of unsorted bulk tissue as input. The CDR3 extends over 17 amino acids. V was pared by 10 bases and J by 5 bases, with 29 bases between.

The sequence derives from a woman aged 55-70 years with primary liver carcinoma and hepatitis B virus infection. The material sequenced was liver tumor tissue from sampling region 3. Subset: tumor region T3, left-lateral pole. The gene calls are TRBV12-3 or TRBV12-4 and TRBJ1-1, with TRBD1 as a possible D gene (6 bases). For the CDR3, the DNA is TGTGCCAAACTTCCCAAGGGGGAGGGTATGGGGACTACTGAAGCTTTCTCT. Protein: CAKLPKGEGMGTTEAFS.